Below are 32 T cell receptor beta chains sequenced from a single sample in a study of spatial heterogeneity in lung cancer. Overall study results and limits: Mutation tallies in tumors tracked expanded intratumoral alpha and beta TCR counts.

Their target antigens are unknown. TCRdb re-called the 5' RACE reads through MiXCR, storing one row per CDR3 protein. The table lists around 12,000 distinct CDR3 sequences, around 5.8% of them singletons. This sample's time point: sample taken at primary tumor resection. Sequencing used lung tumor tissue, obtained at surgery. The receptors here all came from a female donor with early-stage non-small cell lung cancer.

At least ten counts were recorded for this clonotype. The chain employs TRBV5-1 and TRBJ2-2; 12 positions match TRBD2. CDR1 and CDR2 from the germline V gene are SGHRS and YFSETQ. This CDR3 has 16 residues. The V segment lost 5 bases and the J segment 5 bases; nucleotides outside the gene matches: 7. CDR3 sequence: CASRRLAGDPTGELFF. Written as DNA, the CDR3 is TGCGCCAGCAGGAGACTAGCGGGGGACCCTACCGGGGAGCTGTTTTTT.

There are many counts of this clonotype. The chain is built from TRBV7-3 and TRBJ2-5; D might be TRBD1 (5 bases). Trimming shortened V by 8 bases and J by 3 bases, and 19 bases separated the two germline ends. Germline V gene sequence: CDR1 SGHTA, CDR2 FQGTGA. The CDR3 spans 15 residues. The CDR3 reads CASGFTGSPEETQYF. Here the CDR3 DNA reads TGTGCCAGCGGATTTACAGGTTCACCTGAAGAGACCCAGTACTTC.

This clonotype showed up many times. The chain uses TRBV4-1 and TRBJ1-2; 9 bases are a match to TRBD1. Unmatched junction bases numbered 14, after V lost 2 bases and J lost 1 base. The CDR3 sequence is 19 residues long. The germline CDR1 and CDR2 sequences are MGHRA and YSYEKL. The CDR3 DNA sequence: TGCGCCAGCAGCCAAATTTGGAGTGGAAGGACAGGGGTTAACTATGGCTACACCTTC. This gives the protein CASSQIWSGRTGVNYGYTF.

This clonotype was counted at least ten times. The V gene is TRBV6-5, the J gene TRBJ2-1; D is uncertain. Germline loops: CDR1 MNHEY, CDR2 SVGAGI. The length of the CDR3 is 14 residues. Trimming shortened V by 1 base and J by 6 bases, and 10 bases separated the two germline ends. The CDR3 region is CASSYYSLGNEQFF. The CDR3 DNA reads TGTGCCAGCAGTTACTATTCCCTAGGCAATGAGCAGTTCTTC.

There are many counts of this clonotype. The V and J genes are TRBV27 and TRBJ1-5; 8 positions agree with TRBD1. CDR3 length: 14 amino acids. V lost 4 bases, J lost 4 bases, and 3 bases stayed unmatched. Per germline, CDR1 MNHEY and CDR2 SMNVEV (reference sequence). The CDR3 DNA sequence: TGTGCCAGCAGTTACACAGGGGGAAATCAGCCCCAGCATTTT. Translation: CASSYTGGNQPQHF.

This clonotype was detected many times. The chain links TRBV20-1 to TRBJ2-5, with a weak D call TRBD2 (6 bases). CDR3 length: 11 residues. The germline V gene has CDR1 DFQATT and CDR2 SNEGSKA (reference sequence). V gave up 7 bases and J gave up 4 bases, with 10 bases separating them. For the CDR3, the DNA is TGCAGTGAACTAGCCCGAGAGACCCAGTACTTC. Encoded protein: CSELARETQYF.

There are many counts of this clonotype. The V and J genes are TRBV5-1 and TRBJ2-7; either TRBD1 or TRBD2 may fit D (5 bases each). V was shortened by 10 bases and J by 4 bases, with 24 bases between the two germline ends. Germline-derived CDR1 and CDR2 are SGHRS and YFSETQ. There are 15 residues in the CDR3. The DNA of the CDR3 is TGCGCCGCCCCCGCCAGGGACGGCCCAGGGTACGAGCAGTACTTC. Its protein product is CAAPARDGPGYEQYF.

This clonotype was observed at least ten times. The chain uses TRBV28 and TRBJ2-5; 8 bases fit TRBD2. Germline V gene data show CDR1 as MDHEN and CDR2 as SYDVKM. The CDR3 has 14 amino acids. J gave up 1 base and V 4 bases, and 2 bases lay outside the gene matches. CDR3: CASSSSGSQETQYF. In DNA, the CDR3 is TGTGCCAGCAGTTCAAGCGGGAGCCAAGAGACCCAGTACTTC.

This clonotype was detected ten times or more. This rearrangement joins TRBV7-2 to TRBJ2-2, with 10 bases lining up with TRBD2. V lost 2 bases to trimming and J lost 6 bases; unmatched junction nucleotides: 0. The germline V gene has CDR1 SGHTA and CDR2 FQGNSA. This CDR3 is built from 14 residues. The DNA of the CDR3 is TGTGCCAGCAGCTTAAGCGGGGGGGCCGGGGAGCTGTTTTTT. Encoded protein: CASSLSGGAGELFF.

This clonotype appeared many times. The chain uses TRBV5-6 and TRBJ1-5; the D is unclear. In germline, CDR1 is SGHDT, CDR2 YYEEEE. The CDR3 totals 14 residues. Trimming removed 1 base from V and 0 bases from J, with 5 bases in between. CDR3 sequence reads: CASSLYGSNQPQHF. The CDR3 DNA reads TGTGCCAGCAGCTTGTACGGTAGCAATCAGCCCCAGCATTTT.

This clonotype was seen a handful of times. The V gene is TRBV6-5, the J gene TRBJ1-3, with 8 bases aligning to TRBD1. CDR1 and CDR2 from the germline V gene are MNHEY and SVGAGI. The CDR3 covers 16 residues. V was pared by 6 bases and J by 0 bases, with 7 bases of the junction left unmatched. CDR3 nucleotide sequence: TGTGCCAGCAGCTCCGGGACAGGATTCTCTGGAAACACCATATATTTT. Amino acid sequence: CASSSGTGFSGNTIYF.

Many counts were recorded for this clonotype. The chain carries TRBV25-1 and TRBJ1-3, with TRBD1 as a possible D gene (5 bases). V lost 8 bases and J lost 2, with 13 bases in between. Germline CDR1 MGHDK, CDR2 SYGVNS. The CDR3 consists of 14 residues. CDR3 in amino acids: CASLRKGAGNTIYF. Here the CDR3 DNA reads TGTGCCAGCTTGCGGAAAGGGGCTGGAAACACCATATATTTT.

This clonotype was detected many times. J is TRBJ1-2 and V is TRBV28; TRBD1 agrees at 7 bases. V was pared by 5 bases and J by 7 bases, with 13 bases of the junction left unmatched. Germline-derived CDR1 and CDR2 are MDHEN and SYDVKM. The CDR3 sequence is 15 residues long. CDR3 DNA: TGTGCCAGCAGTGCCGAATCTACAGGGGCGGCTGGCTACACCTTC. It encodes CASSAESTGAAGYTF.

This clonotype was counted many times. The CDR3 region is CASRGSSYEQYF. CDR3 nucleotides: TGCGCCAGCAGGGGCAGCTCCTACGAGCAGTACTTC. The chain carries TRBV5-1 and TRBJ2-7, with no clear D. With 5 bases removed from V and 0 bases from J, the gap between germline ends came to 6 bases. The length of the CDR3 is 12 residues. CDR1 and CDR2 from the germline V gene are SGHRS and YFSETQ. Combining the CDR3 with reference TRBV5-1 and TRBJ2-7 gives the whole variable domain KAGVTQTPRYLIKTRGQQVTLSCSPISGHRSVSWYQQTPGQGLQFLFEYFSETQRNKGNFPGRFSGRQFSNSRSEMNVSTLELGDSALYLCASRGSSYEQYFGPGTRLTVT.

This clonotype showed up many times. The chain employs TRBV25-1 and TRBJ2-7, with D perhaps matching TRBD2 (6 bases). Per the germline V gene, CDR1 is MGHDK and CDR2 is SYGVNS. Deletions cut 5 bases from V and 7 bases from J, with 21 bases between. The CDR3 sequence is 15 residues long. CDR3 residues: CASSSRTGVLGEQYF. DNA of the CDR3: TGTGCCAGCAGTTCACGGACGGGGGTTCTGGGAGAGCAGTACTTC.

The chain employs TRBV12-3 or TRBV12-4 and TRBJ2-2; TRBD1 might be the D (6 bases). Trimming took off 5 bases at V and 5 bases at J, with 24 bases between the two ends. The CDR3 is made up of 18 amino acids. CDR3 sequence: CASSPPQGFRLLTGELFF. CDR3 bases: TGTGCCAGCAGTCCACCCCAGGGGTTTAGGCTTTTGACCGGGGAGCTGTTTTTT.

In this sample, this clonotype turned up many times. The chain is built from TRBV4-1 and TRBJ1-1, with D possibly being TRBD1 (5 bases). V gave up 1 base and J gave up 0 bases, with 21 bases separating them. The CDR3 spans 19 residues. CDR1 MGHRA and CDR2 YSYEKL come from the germline V gene. The chain's CDR3 is CASSQANSGVQGMNTEAFF. The DNA for the CDR3 is TGCGCCAGCAGCCAAGCCAACTCGGGGGTGCAAGGCATGAACACTGAAGCTTTCTTT.

In its sample, this clonotype was seen many times. The V gene is TRBV6-5, the J gene TRBJ2-5, with 13 bases identical to TRBD2. The CDR3 consists of 16 residues. The germline gives CDR1 MNHEY, CDR2 SVGAGI. J gave up 4 bases and V 0 bases, and 2 bases lay outside the gene matches. The CDR3 sequence is CASSYSGLAGVETQYF. The CDR3 DNA reads TGTGCCAGCAGTTACTCAGGACTAGCGGGGGTAGAGACCCAGTACTTC.

This clonotype was seen ten or more times. The chain is built from TRBV5-6 and TRBJ2-5, with 11 bases matching TRBD2. The length of the CDR3 is 17 residues. Germline assignment: CDR1 SGHDT and CDR2 YYEEEE. Unmatched junction bases numbered 7, after V lost 1 base and J lost 2 bases. Here the CDR3 reads CASSLIVTSGGQETQYF. CDR3 nucleotides: TGTGCCAGCAGCTTGATTGTAACTAGCGGGGGACAAGAGACCCAGTACTTC.

This clonotype was observed at least ten times. This chain uses TRBV4-3 with TRBJ1-2; D remains ambiguous. V dropped 0 bases and J dropped 4 bases, with 12 bases sitting between them. The CDR3 is made up of 15 amino acids. Germline CDR1 LGHNA, CDR2 YSLEER. CDR3 amino acids: CASSQESVRVYGYTF. CDR3 bases: TGCGCCAGCAGCCAAGAGTCCGTAAGGGTCTATGGCTACACCTTC.

This clonotype occurred many times. This sequence joins TRBV5-4 and TRBJ2-1, with a possible D match to TRBD1 (6 bases). CDR1 SGHNT and CDR2 YYREEE come from the germline V gene (reference sequence). With 4 bases removed from V and 6 bases from J, the gap between germline ends came to 14 bases. This CDR3 is 14 amino acids long. CDR3 sequence (DNA): TGTGCCAGCAGCCCTGGGGGCCGTTTCAATGAGCAGTTCTTC. Amino acids: CASSPGGRFNEQFF.

This clonotype was picked up many times. This chain connects TRBV2 to TRBJ2-7, with 9 positions matching TRBD2. The V gene's germline CDR1 is SNHLY and CDR2 FYNNEI. V lost 7 bases and J lost 13; bases outside the gene matches: 8. This CDR3 spans 11 amino acids. CDR3 in DNA: TGTGCCAGCACCCTGAGGGGACTAGCCTACTTC. Translating gives CASTLRGLAYF.

This clonotype has at least ten counts. The chain joins TRBV5-1 to TRBJ2-2, with a weak D call TRBD1 (5 bases). There are 17 residues in the CDR3. Between the trimmed V and J ends, which lost 4 bases and 4 bases, there was a span of 20 bases. Per germline, CDR1 SGHRS and CDR2 YFSETQ. The CDR3 is CASSPGLLPRGTGELFF. The CDR3, as DNA: TGCGCCAGCAGCCCGGGTTTGCTCCCTAGGGGCACCGGGGAGCTGTTTTTT. Using reference TRBV5-1 and TRBJ2-2 for the parts outside the CDR3, the full variable domain is KAGVTQTPRYLIKTRGQQVTLSCSPISGHRSVSWYQQTPGQGLQFLFEYFSETQRNKGNFPGRFSGRQFSNSRSEMNVSTLELGDSALYLCASSPGLLPRGTGELFFGEGSRLTVL.

Ten or more counts support this clonotype. The V gene is TRBV7-9, the J gene TRBJ2-2; weak D call: TRBD2 (5 bases). Between the trimmed V and J ends, which lost 0 bases and 13 bases, there was a span of 15 bases. CDR3 length equals 14 residues. Per germline, CDR1 SEHNR and CDR2 FQNEAQ (reference sequence). The DNA of the CDR3 is TGTGCCAGCAGCTTAGCGCAGTGGCGCGCGGGGCTGTTTTTT. This sequence encodes CASSLAQWRAGLFF.

This clonotype has a count of ten or more. The chain carries TRBV6-5 and TRBJ1-2; TRBD1 might be the D (6 bases). Trimming took 0 bases from V and 4 from J, leaving 15 bases between them. The CDR3 loop spans 16 amino acids. CDR1 is MNHEY and CDR2 is SVGAGI in the germline V gene. CDR3 sequence: CASSYSAPGHSYGYTF. The CDR3 DNA follows: TGTGCCAGCAGTTACTCGGCTCCGGGACATAGCTATGGCTACACCTTC.

This clonotype was seen repeatedly, ten times or more. The chain is built from TRBV29-1 and TRBJ1-2, with D perhaps TRBD1 (6 bases). V lost 7 bases and J 2 bases, leaving 17 bases between the germline ends. The CDR3 is 14 residues long. CDR1 is SQVTM, CDR2 ANQGSEA, per germline. The CDR3 DNA reads TGCAGCGCAAAAAGGACAGCCCGAAACTATGGCTACACCTTC. Its translation: CSAKRTARNYGYTF.

The table lists this clonotype with many counts. This sequence joins TRBV6-2 or TRBV6-3 and TRBJ2-6, with TRBD1 identical over 7 bases. V lost 5 bases and J lost 0; bases outside the gene matches: 7. The germline V gene encodes CDR1 MNHEY and CDR2 SVGEGT. This CDR3 is 17 amino acids long. CDR3 amino acids: CASSNRGPLSGANVLTF. The CDR3 region has the DNA TGTGCCAGCAGTAACAGGGGCCCCCTCTCTGGGGCCAACGTCCTGACTTTC.

This clonotype was counted ten times or more. This sequence joins TRBV20-1 and TRBJ1-2; D unresolved. V gave up 2 bases and J gave up 7 bases, with 8 bases separating them. Germline-derived CDR1 and CDR2 are DFQATT and SNEGSKA (reference sequence). The CDR3 runs 11 residues. CDR3 DNA sequence: TGCAGTGCTAGACTACTGAGTGGCTACACCTTC. Its translation: CSARLLSGYTF.

This clonotype has ten or more counts. The chain has TRBV29-1 and TRBJ2-7; D unresolved. The germline V gene encodes CDR1 SQVTM and CDR2 ANQGSEA. The V gene lost 6 bases and the J gene lost 2 bases, with 20 bases spanning the gap. The CDR3 totals 15 residues. CDR3 residues: CSVAGFKDSTYEQYF. CDR3 nucleotide sequence: TGCAGCGTCGCAGGATTCAAGGATAGCACCTACGAGCAGTACTTC.

This clonotype has at least ten counts. The chain has TRBV9 and TRBJ2-2, with a weak D call TRBD1 (5 bases). Trimming took off 6 bases at V and 5 bases at J, with 8 bases between the two ends. CDR1 is SGDLS and CDR2 is YYNGEE in the germline V gene. The CDR3 has 12 amino acids. The CDR3 sequence: CASKGWTGELFF. CDR3 DNA: TGTGCCAGCAAGGGGTGGACCGGGGAGCTGTTTTTT. Based on the CDR3 plus reference TRBV9 and TRBJ2-2, the full variable domain is DSGVTQTPKHLITATGQRVTLRCSPRSGDLSVYWYQQSLDQGLQFLIQYYNGEERAKGNILERFSAQQFPDLHSELNLSSLELGDSALYFCASKGWTGELFFGEGSRLTVL.

This clonotype was seen ten or more times. V and J are TRBV30 and TRBJ1-6; the D is unclear. The CDR3 runs 14 residues. Per the germline V gene, CDR1 is GTSNPN and CDR2 is SVGIG (reference sequence). Trimming removed 0 bases from V and 6 bases from J, with 9 bases in between. This chain's CDR3 is CAWSVRTFNSPLHF. The CDR3 DNA reads as TGTGCCTGGAGTGTCCGGACCTTTAATTCACCCCTCCACTTT.

This clonotype was seen many times. The chain has TRBV20-1 and TRBJ2-5, with 13 positions matching TRBD2. This CDR3 region has 14 residues. V trimming: 2 bases; J trimming: 5 bases; junction bases outside the gene matches: 2. Germline-derived CDR1 and CDR2 are DFQATT and SNEGSKA (reference sequence). The CDR3 is CSARPLAGGETQYF. The CDR3 DNA follows: TGCAGTGCTAGACCACTAGCGGGGGGGGAGACCCAGTACTTC.